In its sample, the clone carrying this T cell receptor beta chain was seen once. Its target is unknown. This specimen belongs to a study of shared clonotypes between healthy human individuals. Study-wide findings and caveats: Blood alone was sampled, and tissue repertoires likely differ.

The germline V and J ends were trimmed by 5 bases and 0 bases, with 7 bases remaining between them. Germline loops: CDR1 MDHEN, CDR2 SYDVKM. This CDR3 has 14 residues. Among the donors, all were Caucasian adults who lived in Nashville, Tennessee. DNA at approximately 200 ng, about 30,000 T cell genomes, went into sorted-subset replicate PCRs. Here immunoSEQ multiplex PCR was the method, and the copy in TCRdb shows in-frame clones only, minus some. The table includes about 1.1 million clones, approximately 80% detected once. The sequence was obtained from a man younger than 30 in good health. Some clones in this sample may be carry-over from other donors' samples. This chain links TRBV28 with TRBJ1-4; D call uncertain. Specimen: memory CD4+ T cells from PBMCs. Indicated subset: CD45RA-negative fraction. CDR3 bases: TGTGCCAGCAGTATAGATGCAACTAATGAAAAACTGTTTTTT. Encoded protein: CASSIDATNEKLFF. Drawing the rest from reference TRBV28 and TRBJ1-4, the complete variable domain is DVKVTQSSRYLVKRTGEKVFLECVQDMDHENMFWYRQDPGLGLRLIYFSYDVKMKEKGDIPEGYSVSREKKERFSLILESASTNQTSMYLCASSIDATNEKLFFGSGTQLSVL.